The text below deals with one TCR beta chain. The CDR3 consists of 17 residues. Germline-derived CDR1 and CDR2 are SGHRS and YFSETQ. The junction had 15 bases not matched to a gene; V was cut back by 6 bases and J by 2 bases. This sample is part of a study of technical replicates of blood from a handful of donors. The repertoire was sequenced with immunoSEQ multiplex PCR; TCRdb's copy has only in-frame clones and lacks some. The repertoire holds about 73,000 clones, around nine tenths seen once, with about 4.5% in the top ten. The sequencing input was PBMCs. The sequence came from a human donor in good health. Some clones in this sample may be carry-over from other donors' samples. The chain couples TRBV5-1 to TRBJ2-3, with 7 nucleotides matching TRBD2. The CDR3 DNA sequence: TGCGCCAGCACACGAATCTTTACGGGGGGTAACACAGATACGCAGTATTTT. This encodes CASTRIFTGGNTDTQYF.